This entry is about one TCR beta chain. This sample is part of a study of blood T cell repertoires in COVID-19. Study-wide context: Sites across the United States, Italy and Spain contributed samples from acute and convalescent COVID-19. In each case, the material was cDNA or gDNA derived from T cells, B-cell-depleted T cells, or PBMCs.

V dropped 5 bases and J dropped 13; count of bases not matched to a gene: 13. CDR1 is SGHNT, CDR2 YYREEE, per germline (reference sequence). The CDR3 is 13 residues long. In the authors' workflow: Counts of nucleated cells, estimated from reference gene primer amplification, were obtained. The assay was immunoSEQ multiplex PCR, and TCRdb's table has in-frame clones only and misses some. D and trimming come from the DNA, and the V and J calls and clone size come from that table. The top ten clones hold around 3.9% of a sample with around 75,000 clones, 70% to 90% of them seen once. Sequenced sample: peripheral blood. The gene calls are TRBV5-4 and TRBJ2-3; TRBD1 matches 7 bases. The origin of this receptor is a man in his 70s with active COVID-19. The CDR3 protein is CASRGRGQSPEYF. The CDR3 region has the DNA TGTGCCAGCAGGGGCCGGGGACAGTCACCGGAGTATTTT. Using reference TRBV5-4 and TRBJ2-3 for the parts outside the CDR3, the full variable domain is ETGVTQSPTHLIKTRGQQVTLRCSSQSGHNTVSWYQQALGQGPQFIFQYYREEENGRGNFPPRFSGLQFPNYSSELNVNALELDDSALYLCASRGRGQSPEYFGPGTRLTVL.